The present TCR beta chain was sequenced within a study of blood T cell repertoires in COVID-19. In germline, CDR1 is LNHDA, CDR2 SQIVND (reference sequence). The CDR3 has 14 amino acids. V lost 3 bases and J 4 bases, leaving 13 bases between the germline ends. Measured with immunoSEQ multiplex PCR; TCRdb has only the in-frame clones, and not every one. The table has approximately 280,000 clones, 80% to 90% seen once. Sequencing input: peripheral blood. The V gene is TRBV19, the J gene TRBJ2-7; tentatively, D is TRBD2 (7 bases). This TCR was sampled from a woman between 70 and 85 years old with acute or convalescent COVID-19. In nucleotides, the CDR3 is TGTGCCAGTAGTATTGGGGGGGCCTCGTACGAGCAGTACTTC. It is translated as CASSIGGASYEQYF. The full variable domain, rest sourced from reference TRBV19 and TRBJ2-7, is DGGITQSPKYLFRKEGQNVTLSCEQNLNHDAMYWYRQDPGQGLRLIYYSQIVNDFQKGDIAEGYSVSREKKESFPLTVTSAQKNPTAFYLCASSIGGASYEQYFGPGTRLTVT.